A selection of T cell receptor beta chains follows, all from one sample in a study of PD-L1 blockade in urothelial cancer. Only in-frame clones appear in the TCRdb table, and some are missing; sequencing was by immunoSEQ multiplex PCR. Here the sample spans around 33,000 clones, roughly four fifths being singletons. The sample was PBMCs, taken around atezolizumab (anti-PD-L1) treatment. These receptors originate from a man aged 60-69 years with urothelial cancer. CDR3s leave out the opening cysteine and the closing phenylalanine or tryptophan. Each record gives: V gene, J gene, CDR3 protein.

v_gene: TRBV4-1
j_gene: TRBJ2-5
CDR3aa: ASSPIPGQEETQY

v_gene: TRBV5-1
j_gene: TRBJ2-4
CDR3aa: ASSFGGQGQNIQY

v_gene: TRBV11-2
j_gene: TRBJ1-1
CDR3aa: ASSFQKNTEAF

v_gene: TRBV15
j_gene: TRBJ1-6
CDR3aa: ATSTRDTLKSLH

v_gene: TRBV11-2
j_gene: TRBJ2-7
CDR3aa: ASSLTGDSYEQY

v_gene: TRBV4-2
j_gene: TRBJ2-5
CDR3aa: ASSAGQQETQY

v_gene: TRBV20-1
j_gene: TRBJ2-7
CDR3aa: SATDRDEQY

v_gene: TRBV15
j_gene: TRBJ1-5
CDR3aa: ATSRQVKSNQPQH

v_gene: TRBV28
j_gene: TRBJ1-5
CDR3aa: ASTSPPGQGGPYSNQPQH

v_gene: TRBV11-3
j_gene: TRBJ2-5
CDR3aa: ASSLRGRDGETQY

v_gene: TRBV2
j_gene: TRBJ2-3
CDR3aa: ASRRDITPADTQY

v_gene: TRBV2
j_gene: TRBJ1-5
CDR3aa: ATSKGREWQPQH

v_gene: TRBV30
j_gene: TRBJ2-6
CDR3aa: AWSVHRGDPSGANVLT

v_gene: TRBV5-1
j_gene: TRBJ2-5
CDR3aa: ASSLGLEQETQY

v_gene: TRBV20-1
j_gene: TRBJ1-2
CDR3aa: SVRGDYGYT

v_gene: TRBV19
j_gene: TRBJ2-5
CDR3aa: ASRGQFTETQY